Each of the 23 T cell receptor beta chains below was sequenced from the same sample in a study of blood T cell repertoires in COVID-19. The assay was immunoSEQ multiplex PCR, and TCRdb's table has in-frame clones only and misses some. The table lists 90,000 to 100,000 clones, roughly 80% of them singletons. Specimen: peripheral blood. The source is a man between 60 and 75 years old with acute or convalescent COVID-19.

The chain uses TRBV27 and TRBJ1-2, with TRBD1 matching 8 bases. V dropped 2 bases and J dropped 2; count of bases not matched to a gene: 4. CDR3 length: 15 residues. From germline, CDR1 is MNHEY and CDR2 SMNVEV (reference sequence). The CDR3 DNA is TGTGCCAGCAGTTTACGGACAGGGCCCAACTATGGCTACACCTTC. Translation gives CASSLRTGPNYGYTF.

In its sample, this clone was seen once. The rearrangement uses TRBV10-3 and TRBJ1-2; tentatively, D is TRBD1 (5 bases). CDR3 size: 15 residues. Between the trimmed V and J ends, which lost 8 bases and 6 bases, there was a span of 22 bases. Germline CDR1 and CDR2: ENHRY and SYGVKD. Here the CDR3 reads CAIWPQGASFDGYTF. The CDR3 DNA follows: TGTGCCATCTGGCCCCAGGGCGCCTCTTTTGATGGCTACACCTTC.

Of note for this clone: This CDR3 is also generated by other DNA sequences in the sample. The J gene is TRBJ2-3, the V gene TRBV5-1; tentatively, D is TRBD2 (5 bases). Trimming left V 0 bases short and J 0 bases short, with 5 bases between. The V gene's germline CDR1 is SGHRS and CDR2 YFSETQ. This CDR3 is built from 14 residues. The CDR3: CASSLGGSTDTQYF. The CDR3 nucleotides read TGCGCCAGCAGCTTGGGAGGGAGCACAGATACGCAGTATTTT.

J is TRBJ1-5 and V is TRBV18; weak D call: TRBD1 (6 bases). Deletions cut 4 bases from V and 7 bases from J, with 17 bases between. CDR1 is KGHSH, CDR2 LQKENI, per germline. The CDR3 contains 15 residues. The DNA for the CDR3 is TGTGCCAGCTCACGAACCAGGGGATCAGAGCAGCCCCAGCATTTT. Translated: CASSRTRGSEQPQHF.

This clone was seen a handful of times. V usage is TRBV18 and J usage is TRBJ1-4; D is possibly TRBD1 (5 bases). The V gene lost 1 base and the J gene lost 7 bases, with 10 bases spanning the gap. CDR3 length: 14 residues. In germline, CDR1 is KGHSH, CDR2 LQKENI. CDR3 DNA sequence: TGTGCCAGCTCACCACAGCAGGGCGGTGAAAAACTGTTTTTT. Residues: CASSPQQGGEKLFF.

The rearrangement joins TRBV4-1 to TRBJ1-2; D is uncertain. This CDR3 has 17 amino acids. The germline V gene encodes CDR1 MGHRA and CDR2 YSYEKL. V dropped 2 bases and J dropped 4 bases, with 20 bases sitting between them. The CDR3 reads CASSQRSGVRSGYGYTF. The DNA of the CDR3 is TGCGCCAGCAGCCAAAGGTCGGGAGTCAGGTCTGGCTATGGCTACACCTTC.

The chain has TRBV2 and TRBJ2-1; D uncertain. V was clipped by 4 bases and J by 2 bases, with 15 bases between them. CDR1 and CDR2 (germline): SNHLY, FYNNEI. The CDR3 loop spans 16 amino acids. The CDR3 reads CASSADMPGTYNEQFF. For the CDR3, the DNA is TGTGCCAGCAGTGCGGATATGCCAGGAACCTACAATGAGCAGTTCTTC. The complete variable domain, with remaining parts taken from reference TRBV2 and TRBJ2-1, reads EPEVTQTPSHQVTQMGQEVILRCVPISNHLYFYWYRQILGQKVEFLVSFYNNEISEKSEIFDDQFSVERPDGSNFTLKIRSTKLEDSAMYFCASSADMPGTYNEQFFGPGTRLTVL.

Comments on this clone: Other DNA sequences of this sample code for an identical CDR3. The rearrangement joins TRBV7-2 to TRBJ2-3; 14 bases match TRBD2. The trim removed 4 bases at V and 8 bases at J, leaving 5 bases unmatched. The CDR3 sequence is 15 residues long. Germline loops: CDR1 SGHTA, CDR2 FQGNSA. The CDR3 nucleotides are TGTGCCAGCAGCTCGGGACTAGCGGGGGTGGGTACGCAGTATTTT. It yields the protein CASSSGLAGVGTQYF.

This chain joins TRBV6-5 and TRBJ2-5, with 10 bases fitting TRBD1. The trim removed 2 bases at V and 5 bases at J, leaving 2 bases unmatched. The germline gives CDR1 MNHEY, CDR2 SVGAGI. This CDR3 region has 14 residues. CDR3 protein: CASSYGQGGETQYF. The CDR3 DNA sequence: TGTGCCAGCAGTTACGGACAGGGGGGGGAGACCCAGTACTTC.

The chain recombines TRBV19 with TRBJ2-7; 7 nucleotides match TRBD1. Germline V gene sequence: CDR1 LNHDA, CDR2 SQIVND (reference sequence). With V trimmed by 4 bases and J by 0 bases, 9 bases remained unmatched. This CDR3 is 16 amino acids long. The CDR3 coding sequence is TGTGCCAGTAGTACGGGACAGACCCTGAACTCCTACGAGCAGTACTTC. This codes for CASSTGQTLNSYEQYF.

The chain combines TRBV19 with TRBJ1-2; D remains ambiguous. The CDR3 length is 15 residues. V shed 1 base and J shed 4 bases, with 13 bases lying between them. CDR1 LNHDA and CDR2 SQIVND come from the germline V gene (reference sequence). This CDR3 is CASSIVLGSGYGYTF. The CDR3 coding sequence is TGTGCCAGTAGTATAGTTCTGGGGAGCGGCTATGGCTACACCTTC.

This clone has a handful of counts. The chain is built from TRBV5-4 and TRBJ2-1; 11 nucleotides line up with TRBD1. Germline V lookup: CDR1 SGHNT, CDR2 YYREEE (reference sequence). The length of the CDR3 is 16 residues. Trimming cost V 3 bases and J 7 bases; bases outside gene matches: 9. CDR3 protein: CASSSPGTGGRNEQFF. CDR3 nucleotides: TGTGCCAGCAGCTCCCCCGGGACAGGGGGGCGTAATGAGCAGTTCTTC.

This chain connects TRBV12-5 to TRBJ2-1; 9 positions agree with TRBD2. The CDR3 length is 15 residues. Per the germline V gene, CDR1 is LGHNT and CDR2 is FRNRAP. V lost 7 bases, J lost 4 bases, and 8 bases stayed unmatched. The CDR3 bases are TGTGCTAGTGCCCTGGGACTAGCAGATTACAATGAGCAGTTCTTC. It specifies CASALGLADYNEQFF.

The chain carries TRBV27 and TRBJ2-1; TRBD2 agrees at 9 bases. The V and J ends lost 5 bases and 12 bases, in that order; junction bases with no gene match: 26. This CDR3 is built from 19 residues. Germline V gives CDR1 MNHEY, CDR2 SMNVEV (reference sequence). The CDR3 DNA reads as TGTGCCAGCAGTCAGAAACCGGGACAGATCGGGCTAGCGGGAAAAGGGCAGTTCTTC. It translates to CASSQKPGQIGLAGKGQFF.

The chain carries TRBV19 and TRBJ1-5; 9 positions agree with TRBD1. With 5 bases clipped from V and 2 bases from J, the junction kept 13 bases outside the gene matches. The CDR3 is 18 amino acids. Germline values: CDR1 LNHDA, CDR2 SQIVND (reference sequence). The CDR3 is CASSAPGQGIVRNQPQHF. The DNA of the CDR3 is TGTGCCAGTAGTGCACCGGGACAGGGAATTGTTCGCAATCAGCCCCAGCATTTT.

The gene calls are TRBV6-5 and TRBJ1-2, with D unresolved. The CDR3 is 14 residues long. Deletions cut 6 bases from V and 6 bases from J, with 17 bases between. Germline CDR1 is MNHEY and CDR2 is SVGAGI. The CDR3 reads CASRPGAEWNGYTF. Written as DNA, the CDR3 is TGTGCCAGCAGACCCGGAGCTGAATGGAATGGCTACACCTTC.

The count of this clone is one. The gene calls are TRBV27 and TRBJ2-7, with TRBD1 matching over 8 bases. The CDR3 loop spans 13 amino acids. CDR1 and CDR2 from the germline V gene are MNHEY and SMNVEV (reference sequence). Unmatched junction bases numbered 6, after V lost 4 bases and J lost 7 bases. The DNA of the CDR3 is TGTGCCAGCAGTTACGGACAGGGCGGAGAGCAGTACTTC. This gives the protein CASSYGQGGEQYF.

V gene TRBV3-1 (or the pseudogene TRBV3-2) combines with J gene TRBJ1-2; 7 nucleotides line up with TRBD1. Germline V gene data show CDR1 as LGHDT and CDR2 as YNNKEL (reference sequence). The V segment lost 4 bases and the J segment 4 bases; nucleotides outside the gene matches: 15. The CDR3 is 17 residues long. CDR3 sequence (DNA): TGTGCCAGCAGCCGATTACTACAGGGGTTTAGCGTCTATGGCTACACCTTC. It codes for CASSRLLQGFSVYGYTF.

The genes are TRBV19 and TRBJ2-5; TRBD1 aligns across 7 bases. Germline V CDR1 and CDR2: LNHDA, SQIVND (reference sequence). The CDR3 totals 13 residues. J gave up 7 bases and V 3 bases, and 5 bases lay outside the gene matches. The CDR3 DNA sequence: TGTGCCAGTAGTATCTCGGGACAGCGGACCCAGTACTTC. Its protein is CASSISGQRTQYF. Full variable domain (outside the CDR3, taken from reference TRBV19 and TRBJ2-5): DGGITQSPKYLFRKEGQNVTLSCEQNLNHDAMYWYRQDPGQGLRLIYYSQIVNDFQKGDIAEGYSVSREKKESFPLTVTSAQKNPTAFYLCASSISGQRTQYFGPGTRLLVL.

The V gene is TRBV14, the J gene TRBJ2-1; TRBD1 agrees at 7 bases. With V trimmed by 4 bases and J by 7 bases, 13 bases remained unmatched. The CDR3 sequence is 16 residues long. The germline gives CDR1 SGHDN, CDR2 FVKESK. The CDR3 sequence is CASSLGDSRIGNEQFF. The CDR3 DNA sequence: TGTGCCAGCAGCCTAGGGGACAGCCGAATCGGAAATGAGCAGTTCTTC.

The V call is TRBV7-9, the J call TRBJ1-2; a possible D gene is TRBD1 (6 bases). The CDR3 covers 14 residues. The V gene lost 2 bases and the J gene lost 4 bases, with 11 bases spanning the gap. CDR1 and CDR2 (germline): SEHNR, FQNEAQ (reference sequence). CDR3 DNA: TGTGCCAGCAGCTTATTCCAGGGGTTCTATGGCTACACCTTC. Amino acids: CASSLFQGFYGYTF.

This chain links TRBV19 with TRBJ1-6; D gene unclear. V lost 2 bases to trimming and J lost 10 bases, with 9 bases between them. The CDR3 has 13 residues. CDR1 LNHDA and CDR2 SQIVND come from the germline V gene (reference sequence). The DNA of the CDR3 is TGTGCCAGTAGTATAAATACAAAGTCACCCCTCCACTTT. Amino acid sequence: CASSINTKSPLHF. Full variable domain (missing parts from reference TRBV19 and TRBJ1-6): DGGITQSPKYLFRKEGQNVTLSCEQNLNHDAMYWYRQDPGQGLRLIYYSQIVNDFQKGDIAEGYSVSREKKESFPLTVTSAQKNPTAFYLCASSINTKSPLHFGNGTRLTVT.

The chain is built from TRBV15 and TRBJ1-2; no reliable D call. The CDR3 has 15 residues. CDR1 and CDR2 (germline): LNHNV, YYDKDF (reference sequence). V lost 1 base to trimming and J lost 8 bases, with 17 bases between them. DNA for the CDR3: TGTGCCACCAGCAGAGCCCCCAGTCCTTTCGAAGGCTACACCTTC. It yields the protein CATSRAPSPFEGYTF.